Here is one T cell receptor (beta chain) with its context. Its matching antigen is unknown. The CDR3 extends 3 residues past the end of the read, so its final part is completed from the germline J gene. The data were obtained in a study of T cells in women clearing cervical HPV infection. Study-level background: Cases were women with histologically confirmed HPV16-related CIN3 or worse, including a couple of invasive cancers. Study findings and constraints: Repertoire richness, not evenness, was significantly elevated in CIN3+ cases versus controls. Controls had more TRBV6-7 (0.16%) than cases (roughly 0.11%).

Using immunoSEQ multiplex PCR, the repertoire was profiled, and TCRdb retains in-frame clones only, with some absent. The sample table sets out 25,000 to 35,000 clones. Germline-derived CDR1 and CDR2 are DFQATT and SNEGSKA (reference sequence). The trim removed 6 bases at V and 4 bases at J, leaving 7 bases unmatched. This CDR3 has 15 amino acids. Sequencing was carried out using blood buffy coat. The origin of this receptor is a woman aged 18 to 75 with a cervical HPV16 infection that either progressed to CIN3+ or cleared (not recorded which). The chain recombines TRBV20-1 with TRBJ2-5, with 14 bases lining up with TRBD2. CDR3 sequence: CSAGTSGSLGETQYF. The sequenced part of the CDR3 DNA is TGCAGTGCCGGGACTAGCGGGAGTTTGGGAGAGACC.